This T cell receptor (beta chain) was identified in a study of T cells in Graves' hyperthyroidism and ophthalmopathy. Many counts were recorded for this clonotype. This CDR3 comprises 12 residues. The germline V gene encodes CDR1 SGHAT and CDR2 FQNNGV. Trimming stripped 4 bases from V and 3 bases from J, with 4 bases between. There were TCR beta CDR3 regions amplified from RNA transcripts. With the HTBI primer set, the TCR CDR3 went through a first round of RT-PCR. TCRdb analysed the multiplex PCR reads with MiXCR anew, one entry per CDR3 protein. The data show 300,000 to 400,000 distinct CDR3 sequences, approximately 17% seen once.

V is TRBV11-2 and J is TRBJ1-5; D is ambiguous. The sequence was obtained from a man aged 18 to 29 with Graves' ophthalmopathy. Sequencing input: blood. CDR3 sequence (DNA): TGTGCCAGCAGCTACTACAATCAGCCCCAGCATTTT. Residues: CASSYYNQPQHF.